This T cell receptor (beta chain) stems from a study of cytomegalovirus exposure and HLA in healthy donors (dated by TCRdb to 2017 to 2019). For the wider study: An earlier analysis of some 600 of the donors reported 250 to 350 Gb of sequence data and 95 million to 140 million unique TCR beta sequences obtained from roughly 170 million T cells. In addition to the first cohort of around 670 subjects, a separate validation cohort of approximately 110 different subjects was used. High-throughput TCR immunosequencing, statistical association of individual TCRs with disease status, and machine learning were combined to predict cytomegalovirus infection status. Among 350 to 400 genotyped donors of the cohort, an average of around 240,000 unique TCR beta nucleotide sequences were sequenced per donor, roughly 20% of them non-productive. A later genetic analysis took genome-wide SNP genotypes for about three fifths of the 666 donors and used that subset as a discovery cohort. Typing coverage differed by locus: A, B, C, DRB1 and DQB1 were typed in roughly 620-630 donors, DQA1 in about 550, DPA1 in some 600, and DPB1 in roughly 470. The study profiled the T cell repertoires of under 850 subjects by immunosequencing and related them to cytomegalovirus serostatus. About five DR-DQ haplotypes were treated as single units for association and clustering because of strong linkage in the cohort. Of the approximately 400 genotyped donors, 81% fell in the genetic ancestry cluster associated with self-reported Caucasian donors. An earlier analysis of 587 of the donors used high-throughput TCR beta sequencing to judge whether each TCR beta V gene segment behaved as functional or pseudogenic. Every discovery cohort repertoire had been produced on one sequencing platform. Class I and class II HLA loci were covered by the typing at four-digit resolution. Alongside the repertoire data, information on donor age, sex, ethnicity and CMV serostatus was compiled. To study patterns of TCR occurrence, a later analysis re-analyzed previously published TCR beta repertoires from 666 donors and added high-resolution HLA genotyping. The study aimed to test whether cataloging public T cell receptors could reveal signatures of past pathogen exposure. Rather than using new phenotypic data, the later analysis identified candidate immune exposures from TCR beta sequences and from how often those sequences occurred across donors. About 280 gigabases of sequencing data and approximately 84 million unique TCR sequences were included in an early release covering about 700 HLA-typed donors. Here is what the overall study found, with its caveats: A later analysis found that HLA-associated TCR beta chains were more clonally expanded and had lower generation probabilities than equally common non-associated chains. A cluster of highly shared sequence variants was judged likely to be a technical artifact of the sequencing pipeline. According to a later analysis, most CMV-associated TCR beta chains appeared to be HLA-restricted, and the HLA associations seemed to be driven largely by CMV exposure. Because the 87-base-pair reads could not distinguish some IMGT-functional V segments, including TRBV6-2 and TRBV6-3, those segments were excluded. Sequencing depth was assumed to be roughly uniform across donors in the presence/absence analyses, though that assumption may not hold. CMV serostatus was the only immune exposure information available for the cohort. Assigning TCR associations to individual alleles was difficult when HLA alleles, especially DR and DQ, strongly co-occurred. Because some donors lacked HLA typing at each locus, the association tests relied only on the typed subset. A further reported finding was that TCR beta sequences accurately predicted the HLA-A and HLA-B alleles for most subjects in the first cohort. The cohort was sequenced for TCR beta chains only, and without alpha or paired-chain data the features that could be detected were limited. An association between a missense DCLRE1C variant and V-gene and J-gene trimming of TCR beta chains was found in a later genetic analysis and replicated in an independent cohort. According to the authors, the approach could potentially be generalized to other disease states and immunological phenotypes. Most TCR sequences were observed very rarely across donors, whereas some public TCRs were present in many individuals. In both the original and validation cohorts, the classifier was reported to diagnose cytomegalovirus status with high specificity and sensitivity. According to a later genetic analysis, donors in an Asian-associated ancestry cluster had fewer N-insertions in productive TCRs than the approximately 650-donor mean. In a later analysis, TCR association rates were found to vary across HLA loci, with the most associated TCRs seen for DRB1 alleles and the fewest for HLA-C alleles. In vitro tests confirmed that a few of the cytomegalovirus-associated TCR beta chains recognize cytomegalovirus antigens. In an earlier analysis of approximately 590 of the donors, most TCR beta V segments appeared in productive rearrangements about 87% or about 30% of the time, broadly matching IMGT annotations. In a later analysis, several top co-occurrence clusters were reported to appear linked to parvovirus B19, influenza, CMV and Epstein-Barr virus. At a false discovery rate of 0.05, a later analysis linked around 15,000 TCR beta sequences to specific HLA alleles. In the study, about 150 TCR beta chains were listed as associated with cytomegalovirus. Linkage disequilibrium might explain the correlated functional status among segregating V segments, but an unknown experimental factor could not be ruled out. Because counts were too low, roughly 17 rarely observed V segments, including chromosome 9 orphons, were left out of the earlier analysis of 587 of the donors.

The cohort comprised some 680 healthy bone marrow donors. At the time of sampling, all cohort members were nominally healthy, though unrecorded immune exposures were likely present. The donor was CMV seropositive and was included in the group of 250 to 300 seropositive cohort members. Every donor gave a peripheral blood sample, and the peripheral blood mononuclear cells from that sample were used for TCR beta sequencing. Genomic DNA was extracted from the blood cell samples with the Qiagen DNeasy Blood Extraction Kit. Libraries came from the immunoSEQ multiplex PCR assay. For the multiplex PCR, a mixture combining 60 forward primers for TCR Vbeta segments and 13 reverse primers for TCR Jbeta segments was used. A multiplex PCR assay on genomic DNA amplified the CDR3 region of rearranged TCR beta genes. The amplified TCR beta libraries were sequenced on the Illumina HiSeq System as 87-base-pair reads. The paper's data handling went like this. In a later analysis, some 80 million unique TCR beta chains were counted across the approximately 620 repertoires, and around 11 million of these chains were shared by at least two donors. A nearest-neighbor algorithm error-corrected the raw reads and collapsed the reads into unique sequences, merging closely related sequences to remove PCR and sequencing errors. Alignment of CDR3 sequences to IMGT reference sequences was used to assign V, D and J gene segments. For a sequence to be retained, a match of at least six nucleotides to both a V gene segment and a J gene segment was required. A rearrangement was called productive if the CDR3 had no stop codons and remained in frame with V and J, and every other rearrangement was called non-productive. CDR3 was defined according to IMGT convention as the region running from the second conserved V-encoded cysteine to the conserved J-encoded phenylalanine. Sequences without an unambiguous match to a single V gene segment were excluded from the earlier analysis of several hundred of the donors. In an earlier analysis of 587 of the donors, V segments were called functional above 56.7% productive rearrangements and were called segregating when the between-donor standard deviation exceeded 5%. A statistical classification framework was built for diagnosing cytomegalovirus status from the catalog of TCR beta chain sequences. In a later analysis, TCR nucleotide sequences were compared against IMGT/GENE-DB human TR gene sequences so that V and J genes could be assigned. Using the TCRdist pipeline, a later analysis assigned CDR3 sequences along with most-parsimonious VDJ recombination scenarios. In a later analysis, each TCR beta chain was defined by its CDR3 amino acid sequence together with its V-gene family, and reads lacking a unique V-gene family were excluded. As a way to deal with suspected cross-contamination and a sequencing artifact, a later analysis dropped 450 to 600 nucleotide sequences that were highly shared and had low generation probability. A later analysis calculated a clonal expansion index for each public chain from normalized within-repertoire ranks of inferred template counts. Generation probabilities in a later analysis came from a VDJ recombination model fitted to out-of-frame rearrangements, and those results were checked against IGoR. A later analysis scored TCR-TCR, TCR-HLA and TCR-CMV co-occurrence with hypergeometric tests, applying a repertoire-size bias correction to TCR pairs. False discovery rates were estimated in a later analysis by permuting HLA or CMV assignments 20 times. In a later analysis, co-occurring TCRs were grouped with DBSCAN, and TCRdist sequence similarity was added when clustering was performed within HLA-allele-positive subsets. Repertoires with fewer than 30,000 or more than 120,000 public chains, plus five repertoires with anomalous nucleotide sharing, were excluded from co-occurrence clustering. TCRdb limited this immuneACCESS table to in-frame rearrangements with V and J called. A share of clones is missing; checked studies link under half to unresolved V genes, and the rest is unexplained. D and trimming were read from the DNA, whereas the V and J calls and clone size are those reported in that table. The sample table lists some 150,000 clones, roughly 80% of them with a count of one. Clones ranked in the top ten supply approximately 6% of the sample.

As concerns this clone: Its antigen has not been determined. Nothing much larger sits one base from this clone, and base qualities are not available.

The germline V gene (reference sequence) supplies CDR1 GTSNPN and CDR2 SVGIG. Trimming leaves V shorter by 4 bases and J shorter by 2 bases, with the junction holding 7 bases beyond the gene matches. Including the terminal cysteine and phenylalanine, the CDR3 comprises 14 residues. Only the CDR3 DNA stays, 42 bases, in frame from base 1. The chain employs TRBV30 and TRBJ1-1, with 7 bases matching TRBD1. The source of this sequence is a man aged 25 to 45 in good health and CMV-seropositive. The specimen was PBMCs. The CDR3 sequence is CAWIRQGYNTEAFF. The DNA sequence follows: TGTGCCTGGATCCGACAGGGATACAACACTGAAGCTTTCTTT.